A selection of T cell receptor beta chains follows, all from one sample in a study of lymphopenia after photon versus proton radiotherapy. Here immunoSEQ multiplex PCR was the method, and the copy in TCRdb shows in-frame clones only, minus some. The repertoire holds 75,000 or so clones, around four fifths seen once, with around 1.4% in the top ten. Sequenced material: peripheral blood, taken from a patient treated with proton-based radiotherapy. Receptors were obtained from a man aged 55-75 years with pancreatic cancer. CDR3s include the opening cysteine and the closing phenylalanine or tryptophan. The D gene is left open where the match is weak. Rows give clone size only sometimes, using once, few, many, or a class for an expanded clone.

j_gene | v_gene | abundance | d_gene | CDR3nt | CDR3aa
TRBJ2-7 | TRBV5-4 | NA | TRBD1 | TGTGCCAGCAGCCAGGGACAGGGGGCCTACGAGCAGTACTTC | CASSQGQGAYEQYF
TRBJ1-1 | TRBV19 | NA | NA | TGTGCCAGTAGCTCGTTCCCCGACAGGAACACTGAAGCTTTCTTT | CASSSFPDRNTEAFF
TRBJ2-2 | TRBV29-1 | NA | TRBD2 | TGCAGCGTCTCGGGACTAGCGAACACCGGGGAGCTGTTTTTT | CSVSGLANTGELFF
TRBJ2-7 | TRBV21-1 | NA | NA | TGTGCCAGCAGCAAAGTGGAGATAGGACGTAGGTTCGACTCCTACGAGCAGTACTTC | CASSKVEIGRRFDSYEQYF
TRBJ2-3 | TRBV6-5 | NA | TRBD1 | TGTGCCAGCAGACAGACAGGGGGAAGCACAGATACGCAGTATTTT | CASRQTGGSTDTQYF
TRBJ2-7 | TRBV28 | once | NA | TGTGCCAGCAGTTTCGAGCTGACAGCTGGCGAGCAGTACTTC | CASSFELTAGEQYF
TRBJ2-7 | TRBV6-6 | few | TRBD1 | TGTGCCAGCAGTTCCGGGACAGGTATCTACGAGCAGTACTTC | CASSSGTGIYEQYF
TRBJ2-1 | TRBV27 | NA | NA | TGTGCCAGCAGCCCCCCGATCCGTTACGGAAACAATGAGCAGTTCTTC | CASSPPIRYGNNEQFF
TRBJ2-7 | TRBV28 | NA | NA | TGTGCCAGCAGTTATGCACCGGAGGTAGAGCAGTACTTC | CASSYAPEVEQYF
TRBJ2-1 | TRBV11-3 | NA | TRBD2 | TGTGCCAGCACCACCGGGACAGGGGGACTAGCGGGAGTAGGGGAGCAGTTCTTC | CASTTGTGGLAGVGEQFF
TRBJ1-2 | TRBV2 | NA | TRBD1 | TGTGCCAGCAGGGAGGGACAGCCCTATGGCTACACCTTC | CASREGQPYGYTF
TRBJ1-4 | TRBV15 | NA | TRBD1 | TGTGCCACCAGCAGAGACCCAGGGGGCTATGAAAAACTGTTTTTT | CATSRDPGGYEKLFF
TRBJ2-7 | TRBV2 | NA | TRBD2 | TGTGCCAGCAGTGATACTCTAGCGGGAGCGTACGAGCAGTACTTC | CASSDTLAGAYEQYF